This T cell receptor (beta chain) was sequenced in a study of metastatic and nonmetastatic thyroid tumors. The CDR3 is 15 amino acids. CDR1 is DFQATT and CDR2 is SNEGSKA in the germline V gene (reference sequence). Losses at the gene ends were 3 bases for V and 5 bases for J; bases not matched to a gene: 8. TCRdb re-called clones via MiXCR from the PCR reads. This table holds 50,000 or so clones, around 21% found once. Thyroid surgery was preceded by no treatment in any patient. This TCR was sampled from a male donor with papillary thyroid cancer or a benign thyroid nodule (not recorded which). Some clones in this sample may be carry-over from other donors' samples. The chain recombines TRBV20-1 with TRBJ2-3; 10 bases are a match to TRBD2. Source material: blood. The CDR3 DNA follows: TGCAGTGCTAGGGTTAGCGGGGGGCCGAGAGATACGCAGTATTTT. Its protein is CSARVSGGPRDTQYF.